This T cell receptor beta chain was observed in a study of identical twins. From germline, CDR1 is SGHAT and CDR2 FQNNGV. Trimming cost V 0 bases and J 0 bases; bases outside gene matches: 9. The CDR3 runs 19 residues. TCRdb reprocessed the 5' RACE reads with MiXCR, giving one entry per CDR3 protein. The data contain roughly 250,000 distinct CDR3 sequences, roughly an eighth of them singletons. The J gene is TRBJ2-1, the V gene TRBV11-2; TRBD2 agrees at 9 bases. The receptor comes from a woman under 30 in good health. The sample consisted of memory (CD45RO+) T cells sorted from blood. The CDR3 DNA is TGTGCCAGCAGCTTAGATGCCGTGGCTAGCGGGATCTCCTACAATGAGCAGTTCTTC. It yields the protein CASSLDAVASGISYNEQFF.